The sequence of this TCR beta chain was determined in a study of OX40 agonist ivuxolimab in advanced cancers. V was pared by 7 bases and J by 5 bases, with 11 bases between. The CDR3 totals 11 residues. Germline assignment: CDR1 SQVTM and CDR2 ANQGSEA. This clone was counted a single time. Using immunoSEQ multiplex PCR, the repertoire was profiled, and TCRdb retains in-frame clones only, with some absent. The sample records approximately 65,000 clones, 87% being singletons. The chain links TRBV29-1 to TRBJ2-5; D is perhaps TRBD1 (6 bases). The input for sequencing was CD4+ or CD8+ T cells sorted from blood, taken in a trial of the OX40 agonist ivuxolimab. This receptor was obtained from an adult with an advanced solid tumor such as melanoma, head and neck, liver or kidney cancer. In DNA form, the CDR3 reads TGCAGCGACAGGGTTCGGGAGACCCAGTACTTC. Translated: CSDRVRETQYF.